The 19 T cell receptor beta chains below were found in one sample sequenced in a study of OX40 agonist ivuxolimab in advanced cancers. Sequencing was performed with immunoSEQ multiplex PCR; in TCRdb, only in-frame clones are kept and a portion is missing. The table has tens of thousands of clones, around 84% seen once. Material: CD4+ or CD8+ T cells sorted from blood, obtained in a trial of the OX40 agonist ivuxolimab. The source is an adult with an advanced solid tumor such as melanoma, head and neck, liver or kidney cancer.

This clone has only a few counts. V is TRBV2 and J is TRBJ2-2; D perhaps matches TRBD1 (6 bases). The V and J ends lost 5 bases and 4 bases respectively, with 17 bases between them. The CDR3 sequence is 16 residues long. Germline CDR1 reads SNHLY; CDR2 reads FYNNEI. This CDR3 is CASSIQGWSVTGELFF. The DNA of the CDR3 is TGTGCCAGCAGTATACAGGGTTGGTCGGTCACCGGGGAGCTGTTTTTT.

The CDR3, as DNA: TGTGCTAGTGGTTGGACCGGGACTAAACGATCCTTACCCGGGGAGCTGTTTTTT. Amino acid sequence: CASGWTGTKRSLPGELFF. The chain has TRBV12-5 and TRBJ2-2, with 7 bases aligning to TRBD2. The germline V gene has CDR1 LGHNT and CDR2 FRNRAP. This CDR3 has 18 amino acids. With 4 bases clipped from V and 6 bases from J, the junction kept 17 bases outside the gene matches.

The V and J genes are TRBV2 and TRBJ2-2, with 8 positions matching TRBD1. The ends lost 6 bases at V and 1 base at J; junction bases unmatched: 4. CDR1 is SNHLY, CDR2 FYNNEI, per germline. This CDR3 is 15 amino acids long. CDR3 sequence reads: CASSLDRGNTGELFF. CDR3 nucleotide sequence: TGTGCCAGCAGCCTAGACAGGGGGAACACCGGGGAGCTGTTTTTT.

V and J are TRBV19 and TRBJ1-2; D unclear. The CDR3 covers 16 residues. Trimming removed 1 base from V and 4 bases from J, with 16 bases in between. CDR1 LNHDA and CDR2 SQIVND come from the germline V gene (reference sequence). The CDR3 DNA is TGTGCCAGTAGTATAGGGAGCAGACTGTCGGGCTATGGCTACACCTTC. Its protein is CASSIGSRLSGYGYTF.

The rearrangement links TRBV5-1 to TRBJ1-2, with 8 bases that match TRBD1. The CDR3 length is 15 residues. CDR1 and CDR2 from the germline V gene are SGHRS and YFSETQ. The V gene end was trimmed by 0 bases and the J gene end by 5 bases; junction bases not matched to a gene: 6. CDR3 in amino acids: CASSLAGGQGYGYTF. The CDR3 region has the DNA TGCGCCAGCAGCTTGGCCGGAGGACAGGGATATGGCTACACCTTC. Variable domain in full (rest from reference TRBV5-1 and TRBJ1-2): KAGVTQTPRYLIKTRGQQVTLSCSPISGHRSVSWYQQTPGQGLQFLFEYFSETQRNKGNFPGRFSGRQFSNSRSEMNVSTLELGDSALYLCASSLAGGQGYGYTFGSGTRLTVV.

The chain joins TRBV4-2 to TRBJ2-7; D is unclear. The CDR3 extends over 14 amino acids. Trimming pared 0 bases from V and 6 bases from J, leaving 12 bases between. Germline CDR1 reads LGHNA; CDR2 reads YNFKEQ. The CDR3 here is CASSQEPGASEQYF. CDR3 DNA: TGTGCCAGCAGCCAAGAGCCCGGAGCGAGCGAGCAGTACTTC.

This chain uses TRBV4-3 with TRBJ1-1; D call uncertain. The germline CDR1 and CDR2 sequences are LGHNA and YSLEER. The CDR3 totals 16 residues. V was shortened by 0 bases and J by 1 base, with 12 bases between the two germline ends. In DNA form, the CDR3 reads TGCGCCAGCAGCCAAGACTATCCCCGTGGGAACACTGAAGCTTTCTTT. This codes for CASSQDYPRGNTEAFF.

As DNA, the CDR3 is TGTGCCAGCAGTACTCATTCGGGGGCGCTGAGTGGGGCCAACGTCCTGACTTTC. This gives the protein CASSTHSGALSGANVLTF. This chain connects TRBV6-4 to TRBJ2-6; D may correspond to TRBD1 or TRBD2 (6 bases each). CDR1 MRHNA and CDR2 SNTAGT come from the germline V gene. The CDR3 length is 18 residues. Trimming took off 5 bases at V and 3 bases at J, with 20 bases between the two ends.

This chain connects TRBV5-4 to TRBJ2-5, with no clear D. CDR1 is SGHNT and CDR2 is YYREEE in the germline V gene (reference sequence). V was trimmed by 0 bases and J by 5 bases, leaving 5 bases between them. CDR3 length equals 12 residues. CDR3 nucleotides: TGTGCCAGCAGCTTGGATTGGGAGACCCAGTACTTC. It yields the protein CASSLDWETQYF.

This chain links TRBV7-6 with TRBJ1-6; D is ambiguous. Germline assignment: CDR1 SGHVS and CDR2 FNYEAQ. Trimming cost V 11 bases and J 7 bases, with 24 bases left between them. This CDR3 has 16 residues. CDR3 region: CASSDRLMTKNSPLHF. The CDR3 DNA reads as TGTGCCTCTAGTGACCGGTTAATGACCAAAAATTCACCCCTCCACTTT. Full variable domain (missing parts from reference TRBV7-6 and TRBJ1-6): GAGVSQSPRYKVTKRGQDVALRCDPISGHVSLYWYRQALGQGPEFLTYFNYEAQQDKSGLPNDRFSAERPEGSISTLTIQRTEQRDSAMYRCASSDRLMTKNSPLHFGNGTRLTVT.

The chain employs TRBV5-6 and TRBJ1-6, with a possible D match to TRBD1 (5 bases). Trimming took off 4 bases at V and 12 bases at J, with 20 bases between the two ends. The V gene's germline CDR1 is SGHDT and CDR2 YYEEEE. This CDR3 contains 15 residues. CDR3 nucleotides: TGTGCCAGCAGCCGGGGTCCGGGACGGACTCAACCCCTCCACTTT. The encoded protein is CASSRGPGRTQPLHF.

This CDR3 reads CASSLYGGMETQYF. CDR3 coding DNA: TGTGCCAGCAGCTTGTACGGGGGCATGGAGACCCAGTACTTC. The gene calls are TRBV5-4 and TRBJ2-5; D might be TRBD1 or TRBD2, each matching 6 bases. Trimming stripped 1 base from V and 5 bases from J, with 12 bases between. Germline-derived CDR1 and CDR2 are SGHNT and YYREEE (reference sequence). This CDR3 region has 14 residues.

This chain connects TRBV28 to TRBJ1-2, with 10 bases fitting TRBD1. Germline values: CDR1 MDHEN, CDR2 SYDVKM. The trim removed 8 bases at V and 5 bases at J, leaving 8 bases unmatched. This CDR3 spans 14 amino acids. CDR3 coding DNA: TGTGCCAGCCTCCCTCCGGGACAGGGGTATGGCTACACCTTC. Its protein product is CASLPPGQGYGYTF.

The chain is built from TRBV27 and TRBJ1-6; D remains ambiguous. The germline gives CDR1 MNHEY, CDR2 SMNVEV (reference sequence). This CDR3 has 13 residues. V gave up 2 bases and J gave up 11 bases, with 10 bases separating them. CDR3 bases: TGTGCCAGCAGTTTAGTTCAGGTGGCACCCCTCCACTTT. Translation: CASSLVQVAPLHF.

The V call is TRBV5-1, the J call TRBJ2-1; the D gene could be TRBD1 or TRBD2 (5 bases each). Trimming took 4 bases from V and 1 from J, leaving 12 bases between them. The length of the CDR3 is 15 residues. Germline V gene data show CDR1 as SGHRS and CDR2 as YFSETQ. The DNA of the CDR3 is TGCGCCAGCAGCCGGGGTGACAGTTCCTACAATGAGCAGTTCTTC. It specifies CASSRGDSSYNEQFF.

The chain carries TRBV11-2 and TRBJ2-3; D not resolved. CDR3 length: 14 residues. Trimming left V 6 bases short and J 6 bases short, with 16 bases between. Germline CDR1 reads SGHAT; CDR2 reads FQNNGV. CDR3 DNA sequence: TGTGCCAGCAGATCCCTTGATCTTAGGGATACGCAGTATTTT. Translation: CASRSLDLRDTQYF.

The chain is built from TRBV6-5 and TRBJ2-7; a weak D match, TRBD2 (7 bases). The CDR3 sequence is 13 residues long. CDR1 MNHEY and CDR2 SVGAGI come from the germline V gene. V shed 6 bases and J shed 6 bases, with 15 bases lying between them. In DNA form, the CDR3 reads TGTGCCAGCAGGCAAAACAGGGAGGGCGAGCAGTACTTC. Translated, it gives CASRQNREGEQYF.

J is TRBJ1-5 and V is TRBV2; 8 nucleotides match TRBD1. Germline V gives CDR1 SNHLY, CDR2 FYNNEI. This CDR3 contains 14 residues. J lost 5 bases, V lost 5 bases, and 5 bases had no gene match. The CDR3, as DNA: TGTGCCAGCAGTCTCGACAGGGGCGATCAGCCCCAGCATTTT. Its protein product is CASSLDRGDQPQHF. Drawing the rest from reference TRBV2 and TRBJ1-5, the complete variable domain is EPEVTQTPSHQVTQMGQEVILRCVPISNHLYFYWYRQILGQKVEFLVSFYNNEISEKSEIFDDQFSVERPDGSNFTLKIRSTKLEDSAMYFCASSLDRGDQPQHFGDGTRLSIL.

V usage is TRBV4-1 and J usage is TRBJ1-1, with D unclear. The germline V gene encodes CDR1 MGHRA and CDR2 YSYEKL. CDR3 length: 19 amino acids. Trimming shortened V by 3 bases and J by 1 base, and 24 bases separated the two germline ends. CDR3 residues: CASSHKYSGPRPSNTEAFF. CDR3 nucleotides: TGCGCCAGCAGCCATAAGTATTCGGGTCCGCGGCCGTCGAACACTGAAGCTTTCTTT.